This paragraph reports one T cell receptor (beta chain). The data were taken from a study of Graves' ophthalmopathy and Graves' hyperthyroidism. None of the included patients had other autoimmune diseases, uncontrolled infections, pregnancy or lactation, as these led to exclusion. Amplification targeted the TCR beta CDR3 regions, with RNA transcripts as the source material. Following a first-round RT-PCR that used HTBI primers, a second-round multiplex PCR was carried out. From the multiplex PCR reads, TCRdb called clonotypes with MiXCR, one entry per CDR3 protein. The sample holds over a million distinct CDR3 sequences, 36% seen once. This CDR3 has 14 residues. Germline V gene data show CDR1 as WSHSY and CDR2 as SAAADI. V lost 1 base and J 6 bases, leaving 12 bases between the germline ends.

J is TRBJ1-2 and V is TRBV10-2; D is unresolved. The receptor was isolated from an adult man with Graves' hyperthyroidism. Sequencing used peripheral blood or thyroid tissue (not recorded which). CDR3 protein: CASSELAGRHGYTF. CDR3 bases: TGCGCCAGCAGTGAGTTGGCTGGCCGGCATGGCTACACCTTC.